Listed here are 15 T cell receptor beta chains from one sample, sequenced in a study of T cell changes during pregnancy in multiple sclerosis. The method was immunoSEQ multiplex PCR; TCRdb's version includes in-frame clones alone and lacks a portion of them. Here the sample spans over 35,000 clones, about 89% being singletons. Sequenced material: CD4+ T cells from peripheral blood mononuclear cells, taken in the third trimester of pregnancy. These receptor sequences come from a female donor in good health, enrolled as a control in a pregnancy study.

J is TRBJ2-7 and V is TRBV7-3, with D possibly matching TRBD1 (6 bases). This CDR3 has 16 amino acids. Germline V gives CDR1 SGHTA, CDR2 FQGTGA. The V and J ends lost 5 bases and 7 bases respectively, with 24 bases between them. CDR3 in amino acids: CASSNRFSVGAREQYF. The CDR3 DNA reads as TGTGCCAGCAGCAATCGGTTTTCTGTGGGGGCCCGGGAGCAGTACTTC.

This chain links TRBV6-1 with TRBJ1-2; D is uncertain. CDR1 is MNHNS, CDR2 SASEGT, per germline. The CDR3 totals 12 residues. The V end lost 6 bases, the J end lost 3 bases, and 8 bases lay between the germline ends. Here the CDR3 reads CASRRTDYGYTF. CDR3 nucleotide sequence: TGTGCCAGCAGGAGGACTGACTATGGCTACACCTTC.

This chain links TRBV9 with TRBJ1-1, with TRBD1 identical over 7 bases. Looked up from germline, CDR1 is SGDLS and CDR2 is YYNGEE. The CDR3 runs to 12 residues. Trimming took 3 bases from V and 11 from J; bases not matched to a gene: 7. The CDR3 reads CASSGTGSRAFF. CDR3 in DNA: TGTGCCAGCAGCGGGACAGGATCGCGTGCTTTCTTT.

The rearrangement joins TRBV11-2 to TRBJ2-3, with 7 bases fitting TRBD2. J lost 3 bases, V lost 5 bases, and 8 bases had no gene match. The length of the CDR3 is 15 residues. From germline, CDR1 is SGHAT and CDR2 FQNNGV. The CDR3 nucleotides are TGTGCCAGCAGCCGGGGGGTTATGACTACAGATACGCAGTATTTT. Translated: CASSRGVMTTDTQYF.

The chain combines TRBV4-1 with TRBJ2-1, with 9 positions matching TRBD2. Germline CDR1 MGHRA, CDR2 YSYEKL. The CDR3 covers 17 residues. The J segment lost 7 bases and the V segment lost 0 bases, leaving 10 bases of the junction unmatched. The CDR3 coding sequence is TGCGCCAGCAGCCAAGACCCAGCGGGGGGTATTCGGAATGAGCAGTTCTTC. Amino acid sequence: CASSQDPAGGIRNEQFF.

The gene calls are TRBV5-1 and TRBJ2-5; the D gene is possibly TRBD1 (5 bases). V lost 0 bases and J lost 0, with 9 bases in between. CDR1 and CDR2 from the germline V gene are SGHRS and YFSETQ. The CDR3 has 15 amino acids. The CDR3 region is CASSLGDRDQETQYF. DNA for the CDR3: TGCGCCAGCAGCTTGGGAGACAGAGACCAAGAGACCCAGTACTTC.

This clone was recorded only once. The V gene is TRBV30, the J gene TRBJ2-1; D unresolved. V was cut by 3 bases and J by 3 bases, with 6 bases left in between. The CDR3 is 12 amino acids. CDR1 is GTSNPN, CDR2 SVGIG, per germline (reference sequence). The CDR3 bases are TGTGCCTGGAGGAACAACTACAATGAGCAGTTCTTC. Encoded protein: CAWRNNYNEQFF.

The rearrangement uses TRBV5-5 and TRBJ2-1; TRBD2 matches at 8 bases. Germline V CDR1 and CDR2: SGHKS, YYEKEE (reference sequence). V shed 0 bases and J 9 bases; nucleotides not matched to a gene: 8. This CDR3 contains 15 residues. CDR3 sequence: CASSLGSAGGSEQFF. In DNA, the CDR3 is TGTGCCAGCAGCTTGGGGTCCGCGGGAGGCAGTGAGCAGTTCTTC.

The rearrangement uses TRBV5-6 and TRBJ2-5; TRBD2 is a possible D gene (5 bases). CDR1 SGHDT and CDR2 YYEEEE come from the germline V gene. V was cut by 4 bases and J by 0 bases, with 13 bases left in between. The CDR3 totals 15 residues. The CDR3 sequence is CASSERTVHQETQYF. As DNA, the CDR3 is TGTGCCAGCAGCGAGAGGACTGTCCACCAAGAGACCCAGTACTTC.

The chain has TRBV5-1 and TRBJ1-1, with no clear D. CDR1 and CDR2 from the germline V gene are SGHRS and YFSETQ. Deletions cut 3 bases from V and 1 base from J, with 7 bases between. This CDR3 is built from 13 residues. The DNA for the CDR3 is TGCGCCAGCAGCTACCAACAGAACACTGAAGCTTTCTTT. Its translation is CASSYQQNTEAFF.

Only one count was recorded for this clone. The chain couples TRBV4-3 to TRBJ1-4; 8 positions agree with TRBD1. Looked up from germline, CDR1 is LGHNA and CDR2 is YSLEER. This CDR3 contains 20 residues. The trim removed 0 bases at V and 8 bases at J, leaving 20 bases unmatched. The CDR3 bases are TGCGCCAGCAGCCAAGATAGGGGCGACAGGGGCCGCGATATCGGGGAAAAACTGTTTTTT. Translation gives CASSQDRGDRGRDIGEKLFF.

V and J are TRBV5-8 and TRBJ1-1; D is perhaps TRBD1 (6 bases). Trimming removed 4 bases from V and 7 bases from J, with 14 bases in between. The CDR3 has 13 residues. Germline assignment: CDR1 SGHTS and CDR2 YDEGEE. Here the CDR3 reads CASSRRTEGEAFF. For the CDR3, the DNA is TGTGCCAGCAGCCGGCGGACAGAAGGTGAAGCTTTCTTT.

This clone was recorded a few times. In DNA form, the CDR3 reads TGTGCCAGCAGCTCCAGGCGGGGGGTTGGCACAGATACGCAGTATTTT. It translates to CASSSRRGVGTDTQYF. This chain joins TRBV7-2 and TRBJ2-3; 8 bases align to TRBD2. Germline CDR1 is SGHTA and CDR2 is FQGNSA. V was pared by 4 bases and J by 1 base, with 7 bases of the junction left unmatched. CDR3 length: 16 amino acids.

V gene TRBV7-2 combines with J gene TRBJ2-1, with 8 bases matching TRBD2. The CDR3 has 18 residues. Germline-derived CDR1 and CDR2 are SGHTA and FQGNSA. V lost 0 bases and J lost 4; bases outside the gene matches: 11. The chain's CDR3 is CASSLAQQAGALYNEQFF. The CDR3 DNA reads as TGTGCCAGCAGCTTAGCGCAACAAGCGGGAGCCCTATACAATGAGCAGTTCTTC.

This rearrangement joins TRBV20-1 to TRBJ2-7, with D unresolved. The CDR3 length is 10 residues. Per germline, CDR1 DFQATT and CDR2 SNEGSKA (reference sequence). V lost 7 bases and J lost 4, with 8 bases in between. CDR3 nucleotide sequence: TGCAGTGTCGGAGAGTACGAGCAGTACTTC. Its protein is CSVGEYEQYF.